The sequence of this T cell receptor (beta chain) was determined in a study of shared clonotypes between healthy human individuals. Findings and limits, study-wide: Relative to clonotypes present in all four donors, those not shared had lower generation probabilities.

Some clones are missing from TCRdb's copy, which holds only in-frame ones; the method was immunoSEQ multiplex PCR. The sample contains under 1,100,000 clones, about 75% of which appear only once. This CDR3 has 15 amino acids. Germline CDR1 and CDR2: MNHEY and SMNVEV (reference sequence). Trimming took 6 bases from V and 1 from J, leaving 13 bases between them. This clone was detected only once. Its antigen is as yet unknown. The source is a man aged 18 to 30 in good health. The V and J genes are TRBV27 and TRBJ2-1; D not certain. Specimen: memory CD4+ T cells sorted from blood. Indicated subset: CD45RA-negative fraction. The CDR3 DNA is TGTGCCAGCAGGAGCTTGGGATCTTCCTACAATGAGCAGTTCTTC. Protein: CASRSLGSSYNEQFF.